A single sample gave rise to the 31 T cell receptor beta chains below, sequenced in a study of blood T cell repertoires in COVID-19. Repertoires were generated with immunoSEQ multiplex PCR, while TCRdb's copy carries only in-frame clones and drops some. The table shows approximately 220,000 clones, with around 83% occurring only once. The sample taken for sequencing was PBMCs or T cells enriched from blood (not recorded which). These receptors were obtained from a woman in her thirties or forties who had recovered from COVID-19.

The V gene is TRBV27, the J gene TRBJ2-3; 10 nucleotides agree with TRBD2. This CDR3 has 17 amino acids. Germline assignment: CDR1 MNHEY and CDR2 SMNVEV (reference sequence). Trimming cost V 2 bases and J 2 bases; bases outside gene matches: 7. The CDR3 spells CASSLEGTSENTDTQYF. The CDR3 DNA reads TGTGCCAGCAGTTTAGAGGGGACTAGCGAGAACACAGATACGCAGTATTTT.

The chain employs TRBV3-1 (or the pseudogene TRBV3-2) and TRBJ1-1, with 8 bases aligning to TRBD1. The V gene end was trimmed by 3 bases and the J gene end by 4 bases; junction bases not matched to a gene: 4. The CDR3 is made up of 14 amino acids. CDR1 and CDR2 (germline): LGHDT, YNNKEL (reference sequence). CDR3 residues: CASSHLDRGTEAFF. The CDR3 DNA reads TGTGCCAGCAGCCACCTAGACAGGGGCACTGAAGCTTTCTTT.

The chain is built from TRBV7-3 and TRBJ2-2, with 8 bases fitting TRBD2. The CDR3 is 14 residues long. Germline CDR1 is SGHTA and CDR2 is FQGTGA. Trimming at V came to 7 bases and at J to 5 bases, leaving 6 bases not matched to a gene. CDR3 sequence: CASTLAVYTGELFF. CDR3 in DNA: TGTGCCAGCACACTAGCGGTATATACCGGGGAGCTGTTTTTT.

The chain carries TRBV19 and TRBJ1-5; 8 nucleotides match TRBD1. Losses at the gene ends were 0 bases for V and 5 bases for J; bases not matched to a gene: 12. The CDR3 is 18 residues long. Germline V gene sequence: CDR1 LNHDA, CDR2 SQIVND (reference sequence). CDR3 nucleotide sequence: TGTGCCAGTAGTATAGAGGGGGGGACAGGCCTTCCTTATCAGCCCCAGCATTTT. Translation: CASSIEGGTGLPYQPQHF.

The rearrangement uses TRBV6-6 and TRBJ2-7; 11 positions match TRBD1. CDR1 and CDR2 (germline): MNHNY, SVGAGI (reference sequence). The CDR3 has 15 amino acids. Trimming at V came to 5 bases and at J to 2 bases, leaving 5 bases not matched to a gene. CDR3 coding DNA: TGTGCCAGCAGTCGACCGGGACAGGGGGCCTACGAGCAGTACTTC. Translating it yields CASSRPGQGAYEQYF.

V gene TRBV19 combines with J gene TRBJ2-7; 9 positions agree with TRBD2. Germline values: CDR1 LNHDA, CDR2 SQIVND (reference sequence). V gave up 5 bases and J gave up 4 bases; unmatched junction bases: 3. There are 13 residues in the CDR3. CDR3 in amino acids: CASSFGLAYEQYF. In DNA form, the CDR3 reads TGTGCCAGTAGTTTTGGACTAGCGTACGAGCAGTACTTC.

This clone was recorded only once. V and J are TRBV10-2 and TRBJ2-3, with 9 bases identical to TRBD1. The CDR3 runs 14 residues. Germline CDR1 is WSHSY and CDR2 is SAAADI. Trimming at V came to 8 bases and at J to 4 bases, leaving 7 bases not matched to a gene. DNA of the CDR3: TGCGCCAGCTTGCGACAGGGGGTGGCAGATACGCAGTATTTT. The encoded protein is CASLRQGVADTQYF.

The V and J genes are TRBV11-2 and TRBJ2-1; 9 bases align to TRBD2. This CDR3 has 14 amino acids. Trimming cost V 3 bases and J 7 bases; bases outside gene matches: 4. Germline CDR1 is SGHAT and CDR2 is FQNNGV. DNA of the CDR3: TGTGCCAGCAGCTTTAGCGGGAGTAGGAATGAGCAGTTCTTC. Protein product: CASSFSGSRNEQFF.

The genes are TRBV30 and TRBJ2-1, with 7 bases identical to TRBD2. J lost 12 bases, V lost 1 base, and 6 bases had no gene match. CDR3 length: 12 residues. Looked up from germline, CDR1 is GTSNPN and CDR2 is SVGIG (reference sequence). Written as DNA, the CDR3 is TGTGCCTGGAGTGGAAGTGGCGGGAGGCAGTTCTTC. It translates to CAWSGSGGRQFF.

This clone was observed a handful of times. The V gene is TRBV9, the J gene TRBJ1-2; D is ambiguous. V was pared by 0 bases and J by 7 bases, with 10 bases between. This CDR3 has 13 amino acids. Germline V lookup: CDR1 SGDLS, CDR2 YYNGEE. For the CDR3, the DNA is TGTGCCAGCAGCGTAGGCAGGTTGGGTGGCTACACCTTC. It yields the protein CASSVGRLGGYTF. Based on the CDR3 plus reference TRBV9 and TRBJ1-2, the full variable domain is DSGVTQTPKHLITATGQRVTLRCSPRSGDLSVYWYQQSLDQGLQFLIQYYNGEERAKGNILERFSAQQFPDLHSELNLSSLELGDSALYFCASSVGRLGGYTFGSGTRLTVV.

The chain has TRBV7-8 and TRBJ1-1; 8 bases line up with TRBD1. V dropped 3 bases and J dropped 11; count of bases not matched to a gene: 5. The germline V gene encodes CDR1 SGHVS and CDR2 FQNEAQ. The CDR3 covers 12 residues. In DNA form, the CDR3 reads TGTGCCAGCAGCTTTCAGGGGGCCGGGGCTTTCTTT. Translating it yields CASSFQGAGAFF.

The chain recombines TRBV30 with TRBJ2-2, with a weak D call TRBD1 (6 bases). Between the trimmed V and J ends, which lost 2 bases and 3 bases, there was a span of 10 bases. CDR1 GTSNPN and CDR2 SVGIG come from the germline V gene (reference sequence). The CDR3 extends over 14 amino acids. The CDR3 reads CAWSRTGYTGELFF. The CDR3 DNA is TGTGCCTGGAGTCGTACAGGGTACACCGGGGAGCTGTTTTTT.

V usage is TRBV10-3 and J usage is TRBJ1-2; 7 nucleotides line up with TRBD1. Germline CDR1 is ENHRY and CDR2 is SYGVKD. The CDR3 length is 16 residues. The V segment lost 5 bases and the J segment 4 bases; nucleotides outside the gene matches: 13. DNA for the CDR3: TGTGCCATCAGTCCAACCCTCGCGGACAGGACCTATGGCTACACCTTC. Its translation: CAISPTLADRTYGYTF.

The J gene is TRBJ2-7, the V gene TRBV15; perhaps TRBD2 as D (5 bases). The length of the CDR3 is 15 residues. CDR1 and CDR2 from the germline V gene are LNHNV and YYDKDF (reference sequence). V was shortened by 0 bases and J by 6 bases, with 15 bases between the two germline ends. CDR3 DNA sequence: TGTGCCACCAGCAGAGATCGAGGGCTGGGGATCGAGCAGTACGTC. Protein product: CATSRDRGLGIEQYV.

The rearrangement joins TRBV6-5 to TRBJ2-7; D is undetermined. With 2 bases removed from V and 3 bases from J, the gap between germline ends came to 11 bases. The CDR3 spans 14 residues. Germline assignment: CDR1 MNHEY and CDR2 SVGAGI. CDR3 nucleotides: TGTGCCAGCAGTTACCAAGAAAACTACTACGAGCAGTACTTC. It yields the protein CASSYQENYYEQYF.

This chain joins TRBV30 and TRBJ2-5; D is unresolved. Trimming shortened V by 2 bases and J by 5 bases, and 18 bases separated the two germline ends. Germline V gene data show CDR1 as GTSNPN and CDR2 as SVGIG (reference sequence). CDR3 length: 15 residues. CDR3 residues: CAWSFQPTPGETQYF. Here the CDR3 DNA reads TGTGCCTGGAGTTTCCAGCCTACCCCCGGGGAGACCCAGTACTTC.

J is TRBJ2-6 and V is TRBV3-1 (or the pseudogene TRBV3-2); D unclear. The CDR3 is 16 amino acids. Germline values: CDR1 LGHDT, CDR2 YNNKEL (reference sequence). Trimming left V 4 bases short and J 0 bases short, with 10 bases between. CDR3 amino acids: CASSPIRGSGANVLTF. DNA for the CDR3: TGTGCCAGCAGCCCGATTAGAGGCTCTGGGGCCAACGTCCTGACTTTC.

V and J are TRBV5-6 and TRBJ2-2, with 12 positions matching TRBD1. Germline V gene data show CDR1 as SGHDT and CDR2 as YYEEEE. The CDR3 is 15 residues long. After removal of 4 bases from V and 7 bases from J, the junction contained 5 bases not matched to a gene. The CDR3 region is CASSPGQGADGELFF. DNA of the CDR3: TGTGCCAGCAGCCCGGGACAGGGGGCGGACGGGGAGCTGTTTTTT.

The rearrangement uses TRBV29-1 and TRBJ2-3, with D possibly matching TRBD2 (5 bases). The CDR3 length is 15 residues. V was cut by 6 bases and J by 0 bases, with 16 bases left in between. Germline V gene lookup returns CDR1 SQVTM and CDR2 ANQGSEA. CDR3 sequence: CSVEGDSFSTDTQYF. The CDR3 region has the DNA TGCAGCGTCGAGGGAGACTCCTTTAGCACAGATACGCAGTATTTT.

This chain connects TRBV29-1 to TRBJ1-1; the D gene is possibly TRBD1 (6 bases). The V gene's germline CDR1 is SQVTM and CDR2 ANQGSEA. The CDR3 has 13 amino acids. V gave up 8 bases and J gave up 3 bases, with 16 bases separating them. The DNA for the CDR3 is TGCAGCTCCCGGGCAGGGGTGGACACTGAAGCTTTCTTT. Encoded protein: CSSRAGVDTEAFF.

This clone was picked up one time. The J gene is TRBJ1-2, the V gene TRBV4-3, with D possibly matching TRBD1 (6 bases). The CDR3 has 15 amino acids. Between the trimmed V and J ends, which lost 2 bases and 2 bases, there was a span of 12 bases. From germline, CDR1 is LGHNA and CDR2 YSLEER. The CDR3 DNA reads TGCGCCAGCAGCCAACCAGGGGAGTCGAACTATGGCTACACCTTC. It translates to CASSQPGESNYGYTF.

The CDR3 region is CSASDNNEQFF. As DNA, the CDR3 is TGCAGTGCCAGTGACAATAATGAGCAGTTCTTC. V usage is TRBV20-1 and J usage is TRBJ2-1; no reliable D call. V was pared by 6 bases and J by 7 bases, with 10 bases between. Germline loops: CDR1 DFQATT, CDR2 SNEGSKA (reference sequence). CDR3 length equals 11 residues.

The chain joins TRBV6-5 to TRBJ2-1, with 8 bases fitting TRBD2. The ends lost 5 bases at V and 6 bases at J; junction bases unmatched: 9. This CDR3 is built from 15 residues. The germline V gene encodes CDR1 MNHEY and CDR2 SVGAGI. DNA for the CDR3: TGTGCCAGCAGTCCTGGACTAGCCCGCCTCAATGAGCAGTTCTTC. Residues: CASSPGLARLNEQFF.

This rearrangement joins TRBV27 to TRBJ1-4; D is possibly TRBD1 (5 bases). CDR3 length: 16 residues. V shed 0 bases and J shed 0 bases, with 8 bases lying between them. Germline V gives CDR1 MNHEY, CDR2 SMNVEV (reference sequence). CDR3 region: CASSLSTDATNEKLFF. DNA for the CDR3: TGTGCCAGCAGTTTATCGACAGACGCAACTAATGAAAAACTGTTTTTT.

The chain combines TRBV14 with TRBJ2-3; 14 positions match TRBD2. The ends lost 3 bases at V and 1 base at J; junction bases unmatched: 3. CDR1 is SGHDN and CDR2 is FVKESK in the germline V gene. The CDR3 consists of 17 residues. The CDR3 is CASSQPGLAGGTDTQYF. Here the CDR3 DNA reads TGTGCCAGCAGCCAGCCGGGACTAGCGGGGGGCACAGATACGCAGTATTTT.

The rearrangement uses TRBV5-1 and TRBJ1-1; D unresolved. This CDR3 has 15 amino acids. Germline CDR1 and CDR2: SGHRS and YFSETQ. V was pared by 4 bases and J by 2 bases, with 15 bases between. CDR3 in DNA: TGCGCCAGCAGCCGGGAAGGACCGACTAACACTGAAGCTTTCTTT. Translating it yields CASSREGPTNTEAFF.

The chain recombines TRBV6-5 with TRBJ2-7; TRBD2 matches at 7 bases. This CDR3 comprises 16 residues. Trimming cost V 2 bases and J 6 bases; bases outside gene matches: 13. Germline lookup yields CDR1 MNHEY and CDR2 SVGAGI. CDR3 sequence: CASSYGTGGGPGEQYF. In DNA, the CDR3 is TGTGCCAGCAGTTACGGTACGGGGGGAGGGCCGGGCGAGCAGTACTTC.

CDR3 DNA: TGTGCCAGCAGTTCTCCGACTGGGAATGAGCAGTTCTTC. Translation: CASSSPTGNEQFF. The chain has TRBV6-2 or TRBV6-3 and TRBJ2-1; no clear D. V gave up 4 bases and J gave up 7 bases, with 11 bases separating them. CDR1 is MNHEY and CDR2 is SVGEGT in the germline V gene. The CDR3 length is 13 residues.

The chain couples TRBV28 to TRBJ2-1; no reliable D call. V lost 5 bases, J lost 6 bases, and 20 bases lay in between. The germline V gene has CDR1 MDHEN and CDR2 SYDVKM. This CDR3 is 16 amino acids long. The CDR3 protein is CASSAPWVAVVNEQFF. The CDR3 nucleotides are TGTGCCAGCAGTGCCCCATGGGTAGCCGTCGTCAATGAGCAGTTCTTC.

J is TRBJ2-2 and V is TRBV5-1; perhaps TRBD1 as D (5 bases). Trimming left V 1 base short and J 4 bases short, with 20 bases between. CDR3 length equals 18 residues. Germline CDR1 and CDR2: SGHRS and YFSETQ. CDR3 sequence reads: CASSLQRGKSHITGELFF. The CDR3, as DNA: TGCGCCAGCAGCTTGCAAAGGGGCAAGTCTCATATCACCGGGGAGCTGTTTTTT.

The table lists this clone with a few counts. The genes are TRBV3-1 (or the pseudogene TRBV3-2) and TRBJ2-1; 7 positions match TRBD2. The CDR3 has 14 residues. Germline values: CDR1 LGHDT, CDR2 YNNKEL (reference sequence). Losses at the gene ends were 0 bases for V and 7 bases for J; bases not matched to a gene: 3. In DNA form, the CDR3 reads TGTGCCAGCAGCCAAGATCCTAGCGGTAATGAGCAGTTCTTC. It codes for CASSQDPSGNEQFF.